The present entry profiles one TCR beta chain with its context. This clonotype was detected many times. No antigen is known for it. No base-level quality is on record; no much larger clone is a single base apart. From the cysteine up to the phenylalanine, the CDR3 has a length of 13 residues. The entry retains the CDR3 DNA only, 39 bases that are in frame from base 1. CDR1 is given as MNHEY and CDR2 as SVGAGI, both from the germline V gene. V loses 3 bases, J loses 8 bases, and the germline ends lie 11 bases apart. This sample is part of a study of Graves' ophthalmopathy and Graves' hyperthyroidism (dated by TCRdb to 2016 to 2018). Looking at the study overall: Peripheral blood was collected before any treatment was given, at the time of initial diagnosis. An independent validation cohort was composed of around 19 hyperthyroidism patients and around 16 patients who later progressed from hyperthyroidism to ophthalmopathy. To explore V-J signatures that distinguish ophthalmopathy from hyperthyroidism, a discovery set of 100 patients was enrolled, made up of 40 to 45 with ophthalmopathy and roughly 55 with stable hyperthyroidism. Once sampling was done, hyperthyroidism patients were given methimazole at a starting dose of 30 mg daily, while ophthalmopathy patients were given high-dose intravenous methylprednisolone. In total, 135 blood samples were TCR-sequenced: under 45 ophthalmopathy, some 75 hyperthyroidism and about 17 hyperthyroidism-to-ophthalmopathy patients. The 75 to 100 discovery patients were divided at random into training and test sets in a 7:3 ratio. The study used signatures of the TCR beta repertoire to tell Graves' ophthalmopathy apart from Graves' hyperthyroidism and to predict which patients would progress to ophthalmopathy. T-cell repertoires of thyroid tissue and blood were compared in over 5 hyperthyroidism patients.

TCR beta CDR3 regions were amplified from RNA transcripts for repertoire sequencing. The first round was an RT-PCR using HTBI primers with the Qiagen OneStep RT-PCR kit, and this first round was followed by a second-round multiplex PCR, then size selection and purification. Libraries were sequenced on an Illumina HiSeq2000 using paired-end 100 bp reads. The source study handled its data this way. SOAPnuke was used for read processing, and reads with adapters, uncalled bases, a mean Phred below 15, or no exact constant-primer or identifier match were discarded. High-quality paired reads were merged with COPE v1.2.5. Each unique nucleotide sequence was defined as a clonotype, and clonotypes were aligned to IMGT TRB V, D and J references with MiTCR v1.1. Analysis was restricted to V-J combinations with a frequency above 0.0001, which covered approximately 99% of repertoires. For each V-J combination, a TCR clonal expansion and chaos score was defined as F50 clonal expansion divided by the chaos observed in the TCRdist matrix. Welch's t-statistics and random forest were used to reduce features to about a dozen V-J combinations, which were fed into a naive Bayes classifier. The Morisita-Horn index was used to measure how similar the thyroid and blood repertoires were. TCRdb passed the public sequencing reads through fastp at Q25 and MiXCR, retaining productive beta sequences. Rows with one shared CDR3 protein collapse into an entry with the most common genes and DNA. The V and J calls and clone size are TCRdb's, not the authors'. This sample is represented by over 450,000 distinct CDR3 sequences; approximately 15% of them were singletons. Of the sample, around 9.8% is held by the ten largest clones.

Patients with ophthalmopathy had moderately to severely active disease, with a Clinical Activity Score of 3 or more, a NOSPECS grade of 4 or more, and a disease duration of less than 3 months. Patients were excluded if they had other autoimmune diseases, uncontrolled infections, pregnancy or lactation. Diagnosis relied on clinical symptoms, serum thyroxine, TRAb, thyroid ultrasound and orbital computed tomography. Using Ficoll-Paque density gradient centrifugation, PBMCs were isolated from 10 ml of fresh peripheral blood. Trizol reagent was used to extract the total RNA, and its quality was then checked on an Agilent 2100 Bioanalyzer. The paper's findings and limits, for the study overall: No statistical method was used to set the sample size in advance, and the investigators knew which group each participant was assigned to. Most expanded thyroid clonotypes with a frequency above 0.001 also appeared in blood, which suggests that blood repertoires may reflect the immune response in the thyroid. In validation, the model predicted ophthalmopathy progression with 55% to 71% sensitivity and roughly 72% specificity; eleven to twelve predicted patients were CT-confirmed with GO in a median of approximately six months. The 13-signature model separated ophthalmopathy from stable hyperthyroidism with around 90% sensitivity and about 81% specificity in cross-validation, and 80%/75% in the test set.

The sequenced sample consisted of blood. This sequence originates from a woman younger than 45 with Graves' ophthalmopathy. Donor details come from another sample of the same person, matched by shared clones. The chain is assembled from TRBV6-5 and TRBJ2-4; the D gene lacks a confident call. The encoded CDR3 is CASSYLRNDIQYF. The DNA sequence is given as TGTGCCAGCAGTTATCTGAGGAATGACATTCAGTACTTC.